This T cell receptor (beta chain) was sequenced during a study of CD8+CD57+ T cells in acquired aplastic anemia. In the study overall: Mean yield of DNA from sorted CD4+ and CD8+ cells was 3.2 ug. Where healthy donors were concerned, CD4+ cells averaged about 10 million reads.

The length of the CDR3 is 13 residues. Germline V gives CDR1 DFQATT, CDR2 SNEGSKA (reference sequence). With 4 bases clipped from V and 0 bases from J, the junction kept 1 base outside the gene matches. Profiling that covered TCR beta VDJ and CDR3 relied on genomic DNA as its template. TCRdb reanalysed the reads using MiXCR and keeps one entry per CDR3 protein. The repertoire holds a few hundred thousand distinct CDR3 sequences, approximately 70% seen once, with 4% in the top ten. Study outcomes and limitations: Between patients and controls, around 31 CD8+ CDR3 sequences were found in common. Significance was not reached for CD8+ Simpson's diversity between patients and controls.

Remarks on this clonotype: Its antigen remains unknown.

The rearrangement joins TRBV20-1 to TRBJ1-1, with TRBD1 identical over 8 bases. Sequencing used sorted CD4+, CD8+, or CD8+CD57+ T cells (not recorded which) from PBMCs. The receptor was isolated from a human donor in good health, serving as a control. In DNA form, the CDR3 reads TGCAGTGCTAAGACAGGGGTGAACACTGAAGCTTTCTTT. It specifies CSAKTGVNTEAFF.